The clone carrying this T cell receptor beta chain was detected many times. The data stem from a study of HIV-infected patients and healthy controls. cDNA was made from 500 ng RNA using alpha and beta constant primers. Using multiplexing indices, alpha and beta chain libraries were generated apart by chain-specific third strand synthesis. Via MiXCR, TCRdb re-called the 5' RACE reads, giving one row per CDR3 protein. Among around 18,000 distinct CDR3 sequences, around 10% were seen once, and the ten largest hold 3.1%. All unsorted peripheral T cells were captured because whole blood was used without fractionation. The CDR3 loop spans 16 amino acids. V lost 0 bases and J lost 9, with 18 bases in between. Germline V gene lookup returns CDR1 SGHAT and CDR2 FQDESV (reference sequence).

The genes are TRBV11-1 and TRBJ2-1; a possible D gene is TRBD2 (7 bases). The sequence derives from an adult in good health. Specimen: blood. The CDR3 nucleotides read TGTGCCAGCAGCTTAGCTTCGGGGGCGGGAGTCCTTGAGCAGTTCTTC. Amino acids: CASSLASGAGVLEQFF. The full variable domain, rest sourced from reference TRBV11-1 and TRBJ2-1, is EAEVAQSPRYKITEKSQAVAFWCDPISGHATLYWYRQILGQGPELLVQFQDESVVDDSQLPKDRFSAERLKGVDSTLKIQPAELGDSAMYLCASSLASGAGVLEQFFGPGTRLTVL.